Following are 15 T cell receptor beta chains from one sample sequenced in a study of shared clonotypes between healthy human individuals. The data were produced by immunoSEQ multiplex PCR, yet TCRdb's version contains in-frame clones alone and is incomplete. The sample lists some 680,000 clones, 73% occurring once. Material: memory CD4+ T cells sorted from blood. Subset here: CD45RA-negative fraction. These receptors were taken from a woman in her twenties or thirties in good health.

The count of this clone is one. The chain has TRBV6-5 and TRBJ2-7, with D uncertain. CDR1 is MNHEY, CDR2 SVGAGI, per germline. The germline V and J ends were trimmed by 7 bases and 2 bases, with 18 bases remaining between them. The CDR3 is 15 residues long. CDR3 nucleotides: TGTGCCAGCACCTCTTCCCACAGCCGTGCCTACGAGCAGTACTTC. This encodes CASTSSHSRAYEQYF.

This clone has just a few counts. CDR3 nucleotide sequence: TGCGCCAGCAGCCCGGAGGGTCGTAGCGGGGAGACCCAGTACTTC. Residues: CASSPEGRSGETQYF. V gene TRBV5-1 combines with J gene TRBJ2-5; 7 bases agree with TRBD2. J lost 5 bases, V lost 4 bases, and 11 bases had no gene match. Germline CDR1 SGHRS, CDR2 YFSETQ. This CDR3 has 15 residues.

As to this clone: Being one base from a much bigger clone, this may be a read error. This sample also contains other DNA sequences that code for the same CDR3. The chain recombines TRBV5-4 with TRBJ2-3; D unclear. Germline CDR1 and CDR2: SGHNT and YYREEE (reference sequence). The ends were cut back, 0 bases at V and 0 bases at J, with 5 bases in the middle. This CDR3 has 14 amino acids. CDR3 in amino acids: CASSLGASTDTQYF. The CDR3 DNA sequence: TGTGCCAGCAGCTTGGGAGCTAGCACAGATACGCAGTATTTT. The variable domain in full, completed from reference TRBV5-4 and TRBJ2-3, reads ETGVTQSPTHLIKTRGQQVTLRCSSQSGHNTVSWYQQALGQGPQFIFQYYREEENGRGNFPPRFSGLQFPNYSSELNVNALELDDSALYLCASSLGASTDTQYFGPGTRLTVL.

This chain connects TRBV29-1 to TRBJ2-2; TRBD1 matches 7 bases. This CDR3 is 14 amino acids long. Germline CDR1 reads SQVTM; CDR2 reads ANQGSEA. V trimming: 7 bases; J trimming: 1 base; junction bases outside the gene matches: 6. The CDR3 DNA follows: TGCAGCGCCCTTGACAGGGAGAACACCGGGGAGCTGTTTTTT. It yields the protein CSALDRENTGELFF.

This clone was seen more than once but under ten times. This chain links TRBV6-1 with TRBJ2-6; tentatively, D is TRBD1 (6 bases). The CDR3 length is 17 residues. The ends were cut back, 0 bases at V and 2 bases at J, with 11 bases in the middle. The germline V gene has CDR1 MNHNS and CDR2 SASEGT. CDR3 in amino acids: CASSEAGQLTGANVLTF. The CDR3 region has the DNA TGTGCCAGCAGTGAAGCCGGACAGCTTACTGGGGCCAACGTCCTGACTTTC.

J is TRBJ1-5 and V is TRBV28, with D unclear. This CDR3 is built from 17 residues. Germline V gives CDR1 MDHEN, CDR2 SYDVKM. Trimming pared 1 base from V and 0 bases from J, leaving 13 bases between. The CDR3 DNA is TGTGCCAGCAGTTTATCGGGGTCCGATTATAGCAATCAGCCCCAGCATTTT. This codes for CASSLSGSDYSNQPQHF.

This clone has more than one count but fewer than ten. J is TRBJ2-3 and V is TRBV4-2, with D perhaps TRBD1 (6 bases). CDR3 size: 16 residues. From germline, CDR1 is LGHNA and CDR2 YNFKEQ. The V end lost 1 base, the J end lost 2 bases, and 13 bases lay between the germline ends. CDR3 loop: CASSQGSAGDTDTQYF. The CDR3 coding sequence is TGTGCCAGCAGCCAAGGTTCGGCAGGGGACACAGATACGCAGTATTTT.

This rearrangement joins TRBV19 to TRBJ1-5; D unresolved. There are 16 residues in the CDR3. CDR1 and CDR2 from the germline V gene are LNHDA and SQIVND (reference sequence). V dropped 3 bases and J dropped 0 bases, with 12 bases sitting between them. In DNA, the CDR3 is TGTGCCAGTAGTATGGGCCGACGTGATAGCAATCAGCCCCAGCATTTT. This sequence encodes CASSMGRRDSNQPQHF.

This clone was seen just once. J is TRBJ2-6 and V is TRBV19; D call uncertain. The CDR3 extends over 15 amino acids. Trimming removed 1 base from V and 2 bases from J, with 6 bases in between. Germline assignment: CDR1 LNHDA and CDR2 SQIVND (reference sequence). The CDR3 sequence: CASSIGVAGANVLTF. CDR3 coding DNA: TGTGCCAGTAGTATAGGGGTTGCTGGGGCCAACGTCCTGACTTTC.

Comments on this clone: Other DNA variants within this sample encode the same CDR3. The rearrangement joins TRBV5-1 to TRBJ1-2, with 8 bases identical to TRBD1. Germline V gives CDR1 SGHRS, CDR2 YFSETQ. J was trimmed by 7 bases and V by 0 bases; bases with no gene match: 5. CDR3 length equals 14 residues. The CDR3 DNA follows: TGCGCCAGCAGCTTGGGGACAGGGACGGTTGGCTACACCTTC. It translates to CASSLGTGTVGYTF.

The chain recombines TRBV4-1 with TRBJ1-5; D is uncertain. The CDR3 loop spans 15 amino acids. The V end lost 1 base, the J end lost 0 bases, and 7 bases lay between the germline ends. Germline V CDR1 and CDR2: MGHRA, YSYEKL. The CDR3, as DNA: TGCGCCAGCAGCCAAGTCCCCATTAGCAATCAGCCCCAGCATTTT. This codes for CASSQVPISNQPQHF.

This chain joins TRBV19 and TRBJ2-6; D perhaps matches TRBD2 (5 bases). Trimming left V 7 bases short and J 2 bases short, with 9 bases between. The CDR3 has 14 amino acids. Germline CDR1 and CDR2: LNHDA and SQIVND (reference sequence). The CDR3 spells CASKERAGANVLTF. The CDR3 nucleotides read TGTGCCAGTAAGGAGAGGGCTGGGGCCAACGTCCTGACTTTC.

The rearrangement links TRBV6-6 to TRBJ2-7, with 10 bases that match TRBD1. V shed 6 bases and J 2 bases; nucleotides not matched to a gene: 7. CDR1 and CDR2 from the germline V gene are MNHNY and SVGAGI (reference sequence). There are 15 residues in the CDR3. The CDR3 loop is CASRPGTGATYEQYF. CDR3 nucleotides: TGTGCCAGCAGGCCCGGGACAGGGGCTACCTACGAGCAGTACTTC.

This clone was observed a handful of times. The J gene is TRBJ2-1, the V gene TRBV2, with 9 bases fitting TRBD2. The CDR3 is made up of 13 amino acids. V trimming: 8 bases; J trimming: 4 bases; junction bases outside the gene matches: 3. Germline CDR1 is SNHLY and CDR2 is FYNNEI. CDR3 sequence reads: CASYSGSYNEQFF. The CDR3 DNA sequence: TGTGCCAGCTATAGCGGGAGTTACAATGAGCAGTTCTTC. Variable domain in full (rest from reference TRBV2 and TRBJ2-1): EPEVTQTPSHQVTQMGQEVILRCVPISNHLYFYWYRQILGQKVEFLVSFYNNEISEKSEIFDDQFSVERPDGSNFTLKIRSTKLEDSAMYFCASYSGSYNEQFFGPGTRLTVL.

V is TRBV5-1 and J is TRBJ2-1, with D possibly TRBD1 on 5 matching bases. The CDR3 length is 16 residues. CDR1 is SGHRS and CDR2 is YFSETQ in the germline V gene. V lost 0 bases and J lost 8, with 18 bases in between. The CDR3 DNA reads as TGCGCCAGCAGCTTGGGGGCTCAGGGAAAAGGGGATGAGCAGTTCTTC. Translating it yields CASSLGAQGKGDEQFF.